This T cell receptor beta chain was retrieved from a study of OX40 agonist ivuxolimab in advanced cancers. Overall study: Males comprised roughly four fifths of the group, whose mean age was roughly 60 years (range 23 to 79).

The data were produced by immunoSEQ multiplex PCR, yet TCRdb's version contains in-frame clones alone and is incomplete. There are some 67,000 clones in the sample; 85% occur only once, and approximately 0.78% lies in the top ten. Germline V lookup: CDR1 MNHEY, CDR2 SVGAGI. V was pared by 3 bases and J by 2 bases, with 11 bases between. The CDR3 is 14 amino acids. Here the sequenced sample was CD4+ or CD8+ T cells sorted from blood, taken in a trial of the OX40 agonist ivuxolimab. The TCR originated in an adult with an advanced solid tumor such as melanoma, head and neck, liver or kidney cancer. The V call is TRBV6-5, the J call TRBJ2-7; D remains unclear. This chain's CDR3 is CASSYSLAAYEQYF. CDR3 coding DNA: TGTGCCAGCAGTTATTCCCTCGCGGCCTACGAGCAGTACTTC.